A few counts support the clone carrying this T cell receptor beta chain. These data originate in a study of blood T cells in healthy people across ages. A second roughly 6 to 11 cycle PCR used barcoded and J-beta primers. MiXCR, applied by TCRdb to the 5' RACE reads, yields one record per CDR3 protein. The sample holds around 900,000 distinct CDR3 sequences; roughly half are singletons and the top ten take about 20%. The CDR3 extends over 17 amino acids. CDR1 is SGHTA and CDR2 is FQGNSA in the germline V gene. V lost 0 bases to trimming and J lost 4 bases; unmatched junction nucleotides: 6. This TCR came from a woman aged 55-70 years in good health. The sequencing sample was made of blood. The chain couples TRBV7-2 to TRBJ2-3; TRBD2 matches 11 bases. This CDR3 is CASSLAPGLAAADTQYF. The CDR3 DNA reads TGTGCCAGCAGCTTAGCGCCGGGACTAGCGGCCGCAGATACGCAGTATTTT.